This T cell receptor beta chain was captured in a study of identical twins. The trim removed 1 base at V and 5 bases at J, leaving 7 bases unmatched. This CDR3 spans 16 amino acids. This clonotype has just a few counts. Its antigen is not identified. Template switching added a universal primer site, and cDNA bore unique molecular identifiers. Via MiXCR, TCRdb re-called the 5' RACE reads, giving one row per CDR3 protein. The sample lists hundreds of thousands of distinct CDR3 sequences, approximately 18% occurring once. General study results and limits: The degree of excess twin sharing was weaker in beta out-of-frame sequences.

These data were also reused for a study on T cells expressing NK-cell markers. That publication notes: In a handful of donors, dominant clonotypes made up 28.3-60.1% of CD3+CD56-NKG2C+ cells.

The sequence derives from a woman aged 18-30 years in good health. The sample consisted of PBMCs. The V gene is TRBV12-3 or TRBV12-4, the J gene TRBJ2-3; 9 bases fit TRBD2. The CDR3 DNA is TGTGCCAGCAGTTTAGACCCGCGGGGGGGCCGAGATACGCAGTATTTT. It specifies CASSLDPRGGRDTQYF.